Below, one T cell receptor (beta chain) is given with its context. The source of the sample is a study of blood T cell repertoires in COVID-19. Study in general: Samples representing acute and convalescent COVID-19 were sourced from the United States, Italy and Spain.

Looked up from germline, CDR1 is SGHAT and CDR2 is FQDESV (reference sequence). V lost 5 bases to trimming and J lost 6 bases; unmatched junction nucleotides: 5. This CDR3 contains 13 residues. This table comes from immunoSEQ multiplex PCR, and its TCRdb copy is limited to in-frame clones, with some not included. The repertoire consists of approximately 200,000 clones, with 84% occurring once and the leading ten covering roughly 2.4%. The sequence was collected from a woman in her sixties with acute or convalescent COVID-19. The chain employs TRBV11-1 and TRBJ1-2; 8 nucleotides line up with TRBD1. The material sequenced was peripheral blood. Here the CDR3 reads CASSRQGKNGYTF. The CDR3 DNA reads TGTGCCAGCAGCCGACAGGGGAAGAATGGCTACACCTTC.